These 4 T cell receptor beta chains share one sample of origin, sequenced in a study of CD8 T cells in ankylosing spondylitis (TCRdb year 2017). Library preparation employed 5' RACE. The instrument given in TCRdb is Illumina HiSeq 2500. Through fastp at Q25 and MiXCR, TCRdb rebuilt clones from the public reads, retaining in-frame beta chains. Every CDR3 protein is listed once, alongside the most common genes and DNA of its rows. For this sample there are roughly 160,000 distinct CDR3 sequences; around 10% appear just once. The ten largest account for 25% to 30% of the sample. The material sequenced was blood, either unsorted or a sorted T cell fraction (not recorded which). The receptors originated from a male donor with ankylosing spondylitis or in good health (not recorded which).

The rearrangement joins TRBV10-2 to TRBJ2-3; 10 bases line up with TRBD2. CDR1 and CDR2 (germline): WSHSY, SAAADI. The J segment lost 2 bases and the V segment lost 2 bases, leaving 1 base of the junction unmatched. The CDR3 is made up of 15 amino acids. Here the CDR3 reads CASSETSGDTDTQYF. In DNA, the CDR3 is TGCGCCAGCAGTGAGACTAGCGGGGACACAGATACGCAGTATTTT.

This clonotype was seen only a few times. The J gene is TRBJ2-5, the V gene TRBV4-3, with D uncertain. Germline assignment: CDR1 LGHNA and CDR2 YSLEER. Trimming took off 1 base at V and 3 bases at J, with 6 bases between the two ends. The CDR3 is 13 amino acids. In DNA, the CDR3 is TGCGCCAGCAGCCAAGTGGTCGAAGAGACCCAGTACTTC. Protein product: CASSQVVEETQYF.

The table lists this clonotype with many counts. The chain combines TRBV9 with TRBJ2-3; D may match TRBD1 or TRBD2 (5 bases each). The CDR3 contains 13 residues. Trimming took off 0 bases at V and 8 bases at J, with 10 bases between the two ends. Germline CDR1 and CDR2: SGDLS and YYNGEE. DNA of the CDR3: TGTGCCAGCAGCGTAGGGGACCAAACTACGCAGTATTTT. Translating it yields CASSVGDQTTQYF.

This clonotype was recorded many times. The rearrangement joins TRBV6-5 to TRBJ2-1; D ambiguous. Germline V gene lookup returns CDR1 MNHEY and CDR2 SVGAGI. This CDR3 region has 14 residues. V was clipped by 1 base and J by 5 bases, with 9 bases between them. The CDR3: CASSYFVGDNEQFF. The CDR3 DNA follows: TGTGCCAGCAGTTACTTCGTCGGAGACAATGAGCAGTTCTTC.